Shown below are 21 T cell receptor beta chains from a single sample sequenced in a study of shared clonotypes between healthy human individuals. Sequencing was performed with immunoSEQ multiplex PCR; in TCRdb, only in-frame clones are kept and a portion is missing. The sample contains a few hundred thousand clones, 70% to 85% of which appear only once. The sample taken for sequencing was PBMCs. These receptors were obtained from a middle-aged woman in good health. Some clones in this sample may be carry-over from other donors' samples.

The V gene is TRBV6-1, the J gene TRBJ1-3; the D is unclear. Germline lookup yields CDR1 MNHNS and CDR2 SASEGT. V was clipped by 10 bases and J by 4 bases, with 8 bases between them. The CDR3 extends over 11 amino acids. For the CDR3, the DNA is TGTGCCACCCTCGGCGGAAACACCATATATTTT. It translates to CATLGGNTIYF.

This clone was seen once. The chain couples TRBV9 to TRBJ2-7; D ambiguous. The length of the CDR3 is 13 residues. CDR1 SGDLS and CDR2 YYNGEE come from the germline V gene. V gave up 0 bases and J gave up 5 bases, with 9 bases separating them. CDR3 sequence reads: CASSVEAQDEQYF. DNA of the CDR3: TGTGCCAGCAGCGTAGAGGCTCAGGACGAGCAGTACTTC.

The chain joins TRBV6-5 to TRBJ2-7, with a tentative D call TRBD2 (6 bases). This CDR3 spans 12 amino acids. Looked up from germline, CDR1 is MNHEY and CDR2 is SVGAGI. V was shortened by 6 bases and J by 6 bases, with 12 bases between the two germline ends. CDR3 DNA: TGTGCCAGCAGAAACCTCGGGGGCGAGCAGTACTTC. This codes for CASRNLGGEQYF.

The CDR3 is CATARSGNEQFF. The CDR3 DNA follows: TGTGCCACCGCGAGGAGTGGCAATGAGCAGTTCTTC. The rearrangement joins TRBV14 to TRBJ2-1; no reliable D call. The ends were cut back, 10 bases at V and 6 bases at J, with 13 bases in the middle. CDR1 and CDR2 (germline): SGHDN, FVKESK. The CDR3 totals 12 residues.

The chain uses TRBV4-2 and TRBJ2-4; possibly TRBD2 for D (6 bases). The length of the CDR3 is 14 residues. In germline, CDR1 is LGHNA, CDR2 YNFKEQ. Between the trimmed V and J ends, which lost 1 base and 9 bases, there was a span of 13 bases. CDR3 in amino acids: CASSQGIWGGIQYF. CDR3 nucleotides: TGTGCCAGCAGCCAAGGAATCTGGGGAGGCATTCAGTACTTC.

This chain connects TRBV19 to TRBJ2-7; D is possibly TRBD1 or TRBD2 (7 bases each). Germline loops: CDR1 LNHDA, CDR2 SQIVND (reference sequence). With 9 bases removed from V and 6 bases from J, the gap between germline ends came to 18 bases. The CDR3 runs 13 residues. The CDR3 loop reads CASQQDREGEQYF. CDR3 in DNA: TGTGCCAGCCAGCAAGACAGGGAGGGCGAGCAGTACTTC. The variable domain in full, with the rest retrieved from reference TRBV19 and TRBJ2-7, is DGGITQSPKYLFRKEGQNVTLSCEQNLNHDAMYWYRQDPGQGLRLIYYSQIVNDFQKGDIAEGYSVSREKKESFPLTVTSAQKNPTAFYLCASQQDREGEQYFGPGTRLTVT.

The chain has TRBV6-1 and TRBJ2-1; TRBD2 matches at 12 bases. Per germline, CDR1 MNHNS and CDR2 SASEGT. V dropped 3 bases and J dropped 3; count of bases not matched to a gene: 6. There are 17 residues in the CDR3. CDR3 residues: CASSDITSGRFYNEQFF. The CDR3 DNA sequence: TGTGCCAGCAGTGATATCACTAGCGGGAGGTTCTACAATGAGCAGTTCTTC.

This clone was recorded once. V and J are TRBV11-2 and TRBJ1-4, with D possibly being TRBD1 (5 bases). The ends were cut back, 5 bases at V and 7 bases at J, with 20 bases in the middle. CDR1 and CDR2 (germline): SGHAT, FQNNGV. The CDR3 runs to 16 residues. The CDR3 spells CASSSAGSGWGEKLFF. In DNA form, the CDR3 reads TGTGCCAGCAGCAGCGCGGGCTCAGGGTGGGGTGAAAAACTGTTTTTT.

The chain is built from TRBV7-8 and TRBJ2-3; D possibly uses TRBD1 or TRBD2 (6 bases each). The V gene's germline CDR1 is SGHVS and CDR2 FQNEAQ. The CDR3 spans 17 residues. V was shortened by 6 bases and J by 5 bases, with 24 bases between the two germline ends. CDR3 loop: CASSRWGSGGGRDTQYF. CDR3 sequence (DNA): TGTGCCAGCAGTCGATGGGGTAGCGGAGGGGGTAGAGATACGCAGTATTTT.

This clone has more than one count but fewer than ten. The chain links TRBV7-3 to TRBJ1-1; D unresolved. Germline lookup yields CDR1 SGHTA and CDR2 FQGTGA. With 4 bases removed from V and 1 base from J, the gap between germline ends came to 7 bases. CDR3 length: 13 amino acids. In DNA, the CDR3 is TGTGCCAGCAGCTACGGAGAGAACACTGAAGCTTTCTTT. It specifies CASSYGENTEAFF.

The chain recombines TRBV19 with TRBJ1-2; TRBD1 matches at 9 bases. The V segment lost 6 bases and the J segment 5 bases; nucleotides outside the gene matches: 13. This CDR3 region has 16 residues. Germline assignment: CDR1 LNHDA and CDR2 SQIVND (reference sequence). This chain's CDR3 is CASRIQGAGTSYGYTF. CDR3 nucleotides: TGTGCCAGTAGGATACAGGGGGCCGGAACCTCTTATGGCTACACCTTC.

Comment on this clone: The conserved phenylalanine or tryptophan is not found at the CDR3 terminus, so this likely reflects a read error. The chain carries TRBV9 and TRBJ1-1; D might be TRBD1 (5 bases). The germline gives CDR1 SGDLS, CDR2 YYNGEE. Trimming removed 1 base from V and 5 bases from J, with 12 bases in between. This CDR3 has 14 amino acids. The CDR3 DNA sequence: TGTGCCAGCAGCGTATCGGGGGAGGGGACTGAAGCTTTCGTT. This gives the protein CASSVSGEGTEAFV.

This sequence joins TRBV28 and TRBJ2-7, with D perhaps matching TRBD2 (5 bases). V was shortened by 5 bases and J by 2 bases, with 19 bases between the two germline ends. The V gene's germline CDR1 is MDHEN and CDR2 SYDVKM. The CDR3 extends over 16 amino acids. CDR3 DNA sequence: TGTGCCAGCAGTAGTACCGGGAACCTTCACCCCTACGAGCAGTACTTC. It translates to CASSSTGNLHPYEQYF.

The V gene is TRBV28, the J gene TRBJ2-5; a weak D match, TRBD1 (5 bases). The CDR3 loop spans 13 amino acids. Germline values: CDR1 MDHEN, CDR2 SYDVKM. V dropped 6 bases and J dropped 0 bases, with 8 bases sitting between them. The DNA of the CDR3 is TGTGCCAGCAGGCAGGGATACCAAGAGACCCAGTACTTC. This gives the protein CASRQGYQETQYF.

V and J are TRBV18 and TRBJ2-7, with TRBD1 matching 10 bases. Per the germline V gene, CDR1 is KGHSH and CDR2 is LQKENI. V gave up 6 bases and J gave up 3 bases; unmatched junction bases: 8. The CDR3 is 15 residues long. The CDR3 reads CASSLGTGAIYEQYF. The DNA for the CDR3 is TGTGCCAGCTCGCTTGGGACAGGGGCTATCTACGAGCAGTACTTC.

This sequence joins TRBV16 and TRBJ2-7, with 9 bases identical to TRBD1. CDR3 length equals 15 residues. Losses at the gene ends were 2 bases for V and 2 bases for J; bases not matched to a gene: 4. Germline V gene sequence: CDR1 KGHSY, CDR2 FQNENV. The CDR3 DNA sequence: TGTGCCAGCAGCCAAAGGGGACAGGGTGCCTACGAGCAGTACTTC. Amino acids: CASSQRGQGAYEQYF.

The chain joins TRBV7-9 to TRBJ2-5; 7 nucleotides agree with TRBD1. This CDR3 spans 14 amino acids. The V segment lost 5 bases and the J segment 5 bases; nucleotides outside the gene matches: 8. Germline V gene data show CDR1 as SEHNR and CDR2 as FQNEAQ (reference sequence). DNA for the CDR3: TGTGCCAGCAGCCATGACAGGGTATACGAGACCCAGTACTTC. Encoded protein: CASSHDRVYETQYF.

The rearrangement joins TRBV10-3 to TRBJ1-1; tentative D call: TRBD1 (6 bases). Germline CDR1 reads ENHRY; CDR2 reads SYGVKD. The CDR3 is 15 amino acids. V shed 1 base and J shed 1 base, with 10 bases lying between them. CDR3 sequence reads: CAISEWGAPNTEAFF. CDR3 nucleotide sequence: TGTGCCATCAGTGAGTGGGGGGCACCGAACACTGAAGCTTTCTTT.

The V gene is TRBV28, the J gene TRBJ2-7; TRBD2 matches 11 bases. The CDR3 contains 13 residues. CDR1 is MDHEN, CDR2 SYDVKM, per germline. The ends lost 7 bases at V and 6 bases at J; junction bases unmatched: 5. CDR3 residues: CASTLAGGLEQYF. The CDR3 bases are TGTGCCAGCACCTTAGCGGGAGGGCTCGAGCAGTACTTC.

The V and J genes are TRBV4-3 and TRBJ2-5; weak D call: TRBD2 (7 bases). The CDR3 runs to 15 residues. Looked up from germline, CDR1 is LGHNA and CDR2 is YSLEER. V lost 4 bases to trimming and J lost 4 bases, with 16 bases between them. The CDR3 region is CASSLQTGGGETQYF. The CDR3 DNA sequence: TGCGCCAGCAGCCTCCAGACGGGGGGCGGAGAGACCCAGTACTTC.

This clone has a count of ten or more. The chain recombines TRBV14 with TRBJ2-7; D gene ambiguous. Deletions cut 0 bases from V and 0 bases from J, with 9 bases between. The CDR3 covers 15 residues. Germline CDR1 reads SGHDN; CDR2 reads FVKESK. This chain's CDR3 is CASSQDRASSYEQYF. Here the CDR3 DNA reads TGTGCCAGCAGCCAAGATCGCGCCAGCTCCTACGAGCAGTACTTC.